This T cell receptor beta chain was retrieved from a study of CD8+CD57+ T cells in acquired aplastic anemia. Study details: The mean DNA yield obtained from sorted CD4+ and CD8+ cells came to roughly 3.4 ug.

Study-level results: Any difference that existed in CD8+ Simpson's diversity between patients and controls was not significant. The same twenty-nine CD8+ CDR3 sequences occurred in patients and in controls.

The sequenced patients had an expansion of CD8+CD57+ cells seen by flow cytometry. Every one of the patients had aplastic anemia (severe, acquired). A remark on this clonotype: What it binds is not known. Germline is not matched at one junction end, which may reflect a read error.

Genomic DNA provided the template from which TCR beta VDJ and CDR3 profiles were obtained. TCRdb re-called the reads through MiXCR, storing one row per CDR3 protein. The table lists about 200,000 distinct CDR3 sequences, 50% to 70% of them singletons, with about 60% in the top ten. Specimen: sorted CD4+, CD8+, or CD8+CD57+ T cells (not recorded which) from PBMCs. The receptor was derived from a human donor with aplastic anemia.

The CDR3 nucleotides are TGTGCCACCAGCAGAAAGATGTGGGCTGGAAACACCATACATTTT. Translated: CATSRKMWAGNTIHF. This chain links TRBV15 with TRBJ1-3; D gene ambiguous. The V gene's germline CDR1 is LNHNV and CDR2 YYDKDF (reference sequence). There are 15 residues in the CDR3.